The clone carrying this TCR beta chain came up many times. Antigen specificity is unknown. These data come from a study of T cells in Graves' hyperthyroidism and ophthalmopathy. The CDR3 regions of TCR beta were amplified from RNA transcripts. When the TCR CDR3 underwent first-round RT-PCR, the HTBI primer set was used. TCRdb used MiXCR to reprocess the multiplex PCR reads, holding one entry per CDR3 protein. The sample carries 500,000 to 650,000 distinct CDR3 sequences, 14% recorded once. Germline loops: CDR1 SGHRS, CDR2 YFSETQ. The V end was cut by 2 bases, the J end by 1 base, with 12 bases between. This CDR3 contains 15 residues. The study, taken as a whole, reports: Prediction of ophthalmopathy progression came a median around 6 months pre-onset.

Uncontrolled infection, other autoimmune disease, pregnancy or lactation barred patients from enrollment. This receptor was taken from a woman between 40 and 55 years old with Graves' hyperthyroidism. The chain recombines TRBV5-1 with TRBJ1-1; tentative D call: TRBD1 (6 bases). Material for sequencing was blood. The CDR3 DNA sequence: TGCGCCAGCAGCTTATCCGGGACAAAGAACACTGAAGCTTTCTTT. Encoded protein: CASSLSGTKNTEAFF.